This T cell receptor beta chain was recovered during a study of T cells in Graves' hyperthyroidism and ophthalmopathy. Notes on the study in general: Before onset, ophthalmopathy was predicted by the model a median approximately 6.5 months earlier.

This clonotype appeared many times. Its antigen remains unknown. The germline V and J ends were trimmed by 3 bases and 0 bases, with 12 bases remaining between them. Germline loops: CDR1 DFQATT, CDR2 SNEGSKA (reference sequence). The CDR3 contains 14 residues. TCR beta CDR3 sequences were amplified from RNA transcripts. The study used the HTBI primer set for a first-round RT-PCR of the TCR CDR3. TCRdb reprocessed the multiplex PCR reads with MiXCR, giving one entry per CDR3 protein. This sample yields under 450,000 distinct CDR3 sequences, of which roughly 17% are seen a single time; around a third belongs to the top ten.

The clonotype comes from a woman aged 25 to 39 with Graves' hyperthyroidism that later progressed to Graves' ophthalmopathy. Source material: blood. The chain combines TRBV20-1 with TRBJ2-7; D is possibly TRBD1 (5 bases). The CDR3 protein is CSASENRRSYEQYF. CDR3 DNA: TGCAGTGCTAGCGAGAACAGGCGCTCCTACGAGCAGTACTTC.